Listed here is a single T cell receptor beta chain. In the source study's methods: Amplifying reference gene primers gave estimates of nucleated cell counts. TCRdb's table, derived via immunoSEQ multiplex PCR, lists solely in-frame clones and lacks some. The DNA gave D and trimming, while V, J and clone size come from that table. This table has about 41,000 clones, about 83% appearing once. Germline CDR1 is MNHEY and CDR2 is SVGAGI. V shed 1 base and J shed 10 bases, with 10 bases lying between them. The CDR3 has 12 residues. The data were taken from a study of blood T cell repertoires in COVID-19. Study context: Italy, Spain and the United States were the sources of the convalescent and acute COVID-19 samples. The cDNA or gDNA used as material had been derived from T cells, B-cell-depleted T cells, or PBMCs.

The chain uses TRBV6-5 and TRBJ1-2; D might be TRBD1 (5 bases). The clonotype originates from a middle-aged man with COVID-19, enrolled during active disease. Sequencing was performed on peripheral blood. CDR3 sequence (DNA): TGTGCCAGCAGTTACTGGGGGGGAGACTACACCTTC. Translation: CASSYWGGDYTF.